These T cell receptor beta chains were read from a single sample in a study of lymphopenia after photon versus proton radiotherapy. Data came from immunoSEQ multiplex PCR; TCRdb stores just in-frame clones and leaves some out. The sample has tens of thousands of clones, around 87% seen once. Sequences were derived from peripheral blood, sampled from a patient treated with proton-based radiotherapy. Source of these receptors: a man of 80 years or more with esophageal cancer. CDR3s include the opening cysteine and the closing phenylalanine or tryptophan. The order of the fields is CDR3 protein, CDR3 DNA, D gene, J gene, clone size, V gene. The D gene is left open where the match is weak. Some rows have no size entry. The others give once, few or many, or a class for an expanded clone.

CDR3aa: CASSIGTEKLFF; CDR3nt: TGTGCCAGCAGTATAGGGACGGAAAAACTGTTTTTT; d_gene: .; j_gene: TRBJ1-4; abundance: .; v_gene: TRBV2
CDR3aa: CASSMGPRSVPLYF; CDR3nt: TGTGCCAGTAGTATGGGGCCTCGGAGTGTTCCCCTGTACTTC; d_gene: .; j_gene: TRBJ2-7; abundance: .; v_gene: TRBV19
CDR3aa: CASSSDRQGYDYGYTF; CDR3nt: TGTGCCAGCAGTTCCGACCGACAGGGCTATGACTATGGCTACACCTTC; d_gene: TRBD1; j_gene: TRBJ1-2; abundance: .; v_gene: TRBV5-5
CDR3aa: CASSLERWGRPPNYGYTF; CDR3nt: TGTGCCAGCAGCTTGGAGAGATGGGGGCGACCCCCTAACTATGGCTACACCTTC; d_gene: .; j_gene: TRBJ1-2; abundance: .; v_gene: TRBV5-8
CDR3aa: CASSSRQGNPYEQYF; CDR3nt: TGTGCCAGTAGTAGTCGACAGGGAAACCCCTACGAGCAGTACTTC; d_gene: TRBD1; j_gene: TRBJ2-7; abundance: .; v_gene: TRBV19
CDR3aa: CASSWTGRGQETQYF; CDR3nt: TGTGCCAGCAGTTGGACGGGACGGGGTCAAGAGACCCAGTACTTC; d_gene: .; j_gene: TRBJ2-5; abundance: .; v_gene: TRBV6-6
CDR3aa: CASSPGLGARPDTQYF; CDR3nt: TGTGCCAGCAGCCCGGGACTCGGTGCCCGCCCAGATACGCAGTATTTT; d_gene: .; j_gene: TRBJ2-3; abundance: .; v_gene: TRBV7-2
CDR3aa: CASSLFWDTEAFF; CDR3nt: TGCGCCAGCAGCTTGTTTTGGGACACTGAAGCTTTCTTT; d_gene: .; j_gene: TRBJ1-1; abundance: .; v_gene: TRBV5-1
CDR3aa: CASSLGNTVEAFF; CDR3nt: TGTGCCAGCAGCTTAGGGAACACAGTGGAAGCTTTCTTT; d_gene: .; j_gene: TRBJ1-1; abundance: once; v_gene: TRBV7-8
CDR3aa: CAKDVGTQYF; CDR3nt: TGTGCCAAGGATGTGGGTACGCAGTATTTT; d_gene: .; j_gene: TRBJ2-3; abundance: .; v_gene: TRBV21-1
CDR3aa: CSVSPEASQHYGYTF; CDR3nt: TGCAGCGTTTCCCCCGAAGCATCTCAACACTATGGCTACACCTTC; d_gene: .; j_gene: TRBJ1-2; abundance: .; v_gene: TRBV29-1
CDR3aa: CASSPILSATNEKLFF; CDR3nt: TGTGCCAGTAGTCCTATACTCTCTGCAACTAATGAAAAACTGTTTTTT; d_gene: .; j_gene: TRBJ1-4; abundance: .; v_gene: TRBV19
CDR3aa: CASSLAGAFNEQFF; CDR3nt: TGTGCCAGCAGCTTAGCGGGGGCGTTCAATGAGCAGTTCTTC; d_gene: .; j_gene: TRBJ2-1; abundance: once; v_gene: TRBV11-2
CDR3aa: CASSPLTSGSIGGTQYF; CDR3nt: TGTGCCAGCAGCCCGCTGACTAGCGGGAGTATCGGAGGTACGCAGTATTTT; d_gene: TRBD2; j_gene: TRBJ2-3; abundance: .; v_gene: TRBV5-4
CDR3aa: CASSPIASGGAGELFF; CDR3nt: TGTGCCAGCAGCCCTATCGCTAGCGGGGGGGCCGGGGAGCTGTTTTTT; d_gene: TRBD2; j_gene: TRBJ2-2; abundance: once; v_gene: TRBV7-2